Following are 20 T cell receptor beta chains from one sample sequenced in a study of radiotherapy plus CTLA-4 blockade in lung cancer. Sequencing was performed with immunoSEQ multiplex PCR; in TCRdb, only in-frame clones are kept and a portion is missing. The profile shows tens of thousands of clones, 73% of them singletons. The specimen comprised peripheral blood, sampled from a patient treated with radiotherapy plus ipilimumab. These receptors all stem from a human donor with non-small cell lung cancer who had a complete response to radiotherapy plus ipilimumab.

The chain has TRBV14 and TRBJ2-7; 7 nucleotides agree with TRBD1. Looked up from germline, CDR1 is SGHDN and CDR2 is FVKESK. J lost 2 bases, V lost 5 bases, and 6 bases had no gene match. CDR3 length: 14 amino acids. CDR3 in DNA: TGTGCCAGCAGCTTCTGGGACAGCGCCTACGAGCAGTACTTC. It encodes CASSFWDSAYEQYF.

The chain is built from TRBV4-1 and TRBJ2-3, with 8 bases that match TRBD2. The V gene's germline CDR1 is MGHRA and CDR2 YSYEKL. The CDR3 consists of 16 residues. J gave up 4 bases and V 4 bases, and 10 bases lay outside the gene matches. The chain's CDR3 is CASSPRPLRGADTQYF. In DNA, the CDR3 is TGCGCCAGCAGCCCGAGACCATTGCGGGGGGCAGATACGCAGTATTTT.

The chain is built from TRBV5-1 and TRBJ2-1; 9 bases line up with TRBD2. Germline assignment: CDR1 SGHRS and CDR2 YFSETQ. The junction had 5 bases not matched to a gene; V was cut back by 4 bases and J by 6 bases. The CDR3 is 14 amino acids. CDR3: CASSGGSGGNEQFF. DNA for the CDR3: TGCGCCAGCAGCGGAGGTAGCGGGGGCAATGAGCAGTTCTTC. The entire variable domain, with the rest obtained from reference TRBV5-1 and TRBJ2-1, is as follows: KAGVTQTPRYLIKTRGQQVTLSCSPISGHRSVSWYQQTPGQGLQFLFEYFSETQRNKGNFPGRFSGRQFSNSRSEMNVSTLELGDSALYLCASSGGSGGNEQFFGPGTRLTVL.

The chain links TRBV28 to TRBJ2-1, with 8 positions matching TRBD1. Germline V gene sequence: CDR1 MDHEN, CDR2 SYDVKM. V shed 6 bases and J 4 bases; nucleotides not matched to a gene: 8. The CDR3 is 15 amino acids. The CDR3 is CASSPDRDIYNEQFF. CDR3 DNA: TGTGCCAGCAGCCCGGACAGGGACATATACAATGAGCAGTTCTTC.

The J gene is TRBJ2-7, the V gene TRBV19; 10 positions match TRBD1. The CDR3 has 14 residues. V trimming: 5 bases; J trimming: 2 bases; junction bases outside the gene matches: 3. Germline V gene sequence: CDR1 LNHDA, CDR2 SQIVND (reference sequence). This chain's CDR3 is CASSHDRGPYEQYF. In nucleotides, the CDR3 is TGTGCCAGTAGTCATGACAGGGGGCCCTACGAGCAGTACTTC.

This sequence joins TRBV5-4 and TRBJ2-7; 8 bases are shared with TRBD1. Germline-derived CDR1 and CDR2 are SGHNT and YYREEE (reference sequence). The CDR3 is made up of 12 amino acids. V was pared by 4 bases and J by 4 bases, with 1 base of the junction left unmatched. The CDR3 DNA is TGTGCCAGCAGCACAGGGGGGTACGAGCAGTACTTC. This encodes CASSTGGYEQYF.

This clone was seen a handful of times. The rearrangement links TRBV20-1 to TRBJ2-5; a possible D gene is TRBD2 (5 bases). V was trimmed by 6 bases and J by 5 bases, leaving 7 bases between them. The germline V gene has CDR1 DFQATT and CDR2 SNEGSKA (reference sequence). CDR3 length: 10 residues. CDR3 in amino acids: CSARRETQYF. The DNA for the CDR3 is TGCAGTGCACGGAGGGAGACCCAGTACTTC.

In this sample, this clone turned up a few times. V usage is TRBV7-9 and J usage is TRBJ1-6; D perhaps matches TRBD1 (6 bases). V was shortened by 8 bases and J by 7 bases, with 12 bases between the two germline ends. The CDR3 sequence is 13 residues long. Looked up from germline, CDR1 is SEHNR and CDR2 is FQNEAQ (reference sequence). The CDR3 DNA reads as TGTGCCAGCTATGACACAGGGAATTCACCCCTCCACTTT. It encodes CASYDTGNSPLHF.

CDR3 protein: CASSQLTGIRTGELFF. As DNA, the CDR3 is TGTGCCAGCAGCCAGTTGACAGGGATCAGGACCGGGGAGCTGTTTTTT. This rearrangement joins TRBV7-2 to TRBJ2-2, with 7 bases fitting TRBD1. Germline V gene sequence: CDR1 SGHTA, CDR2 FQGNSA. Trimming cost V 5 bases and J 5 bases; bases outside gene matches: 11. The CDR3 totals 16 residues.

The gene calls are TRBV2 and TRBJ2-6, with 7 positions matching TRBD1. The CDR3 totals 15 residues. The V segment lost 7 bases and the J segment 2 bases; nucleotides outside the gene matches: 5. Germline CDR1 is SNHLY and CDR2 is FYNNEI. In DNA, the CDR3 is TGTGCCAGCACTGCTGACAGGGCTGGGGCCAACGTCCTGACTTTC. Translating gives CASTADRAGANVLTF.

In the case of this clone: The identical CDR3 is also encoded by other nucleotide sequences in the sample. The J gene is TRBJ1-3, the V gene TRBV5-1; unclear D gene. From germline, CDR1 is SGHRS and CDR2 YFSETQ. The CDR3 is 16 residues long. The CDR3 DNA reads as TGCGCTAGCCTGAACTGGCGGAGCATCTCTGGAAACACCATATATTTT. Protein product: CASLNWRSISGNTIYF.

DNA of the CDR3: TGTGCCAGCAGTGCTCAGACAGGGGGGAGGGAGACCCAGTACTTC. Translation: CASSAQTGGRETQYF. The genes are TRBV6-1 and TRBJ2-5; 9 bases align to TRBD1. V shed 4 bases and J 5 bases; nucleotides not matched to a gene: 8. This CDR3 region has 15 residues. Germline CDR1 reads MNHNS; CDR2 reads SASEGT.

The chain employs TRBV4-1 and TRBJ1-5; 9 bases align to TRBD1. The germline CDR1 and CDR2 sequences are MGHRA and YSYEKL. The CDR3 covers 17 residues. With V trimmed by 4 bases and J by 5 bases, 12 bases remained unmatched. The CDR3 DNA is TGCGCCAGCAGCCCACAACCGGGGACAGGGCATCATCAGCCCCAGCATTTT. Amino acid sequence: CASSPQPGTGHHQPQHF.

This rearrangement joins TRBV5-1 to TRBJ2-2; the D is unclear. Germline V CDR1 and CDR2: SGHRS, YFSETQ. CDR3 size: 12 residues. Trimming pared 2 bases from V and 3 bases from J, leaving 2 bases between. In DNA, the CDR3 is TGCGCCAGCAGCTTCTACACCGGGGAGCTGTTTTTT. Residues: CASSFYTGELFF.

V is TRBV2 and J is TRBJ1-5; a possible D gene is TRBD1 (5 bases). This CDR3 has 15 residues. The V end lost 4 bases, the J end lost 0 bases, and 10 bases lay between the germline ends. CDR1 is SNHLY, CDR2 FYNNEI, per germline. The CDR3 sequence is CASSAGGYSNQPQHF. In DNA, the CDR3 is TGTGCCAGCAGTGCCGGGGGTTATAGCAATCAGCCCCAGCATTTT.

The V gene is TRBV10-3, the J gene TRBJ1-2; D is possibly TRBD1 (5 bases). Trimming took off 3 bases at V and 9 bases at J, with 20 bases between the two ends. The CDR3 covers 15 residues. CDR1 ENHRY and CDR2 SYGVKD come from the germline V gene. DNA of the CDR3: TGTGCCATCAGTGACTCAGGGAGGGGCCCTGCCCGCTACACCTTC. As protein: CAISDSGRGPARYTF.

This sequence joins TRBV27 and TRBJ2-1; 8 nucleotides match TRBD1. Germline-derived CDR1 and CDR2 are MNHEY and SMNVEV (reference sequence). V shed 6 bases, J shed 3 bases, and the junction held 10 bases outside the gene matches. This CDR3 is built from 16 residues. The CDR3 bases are TGTGCCAGCAGGCAAGACAGGGGCGCTTTCTACAATGAGCAGTTCTTC. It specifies CASRQDRGAFYNEQFF.

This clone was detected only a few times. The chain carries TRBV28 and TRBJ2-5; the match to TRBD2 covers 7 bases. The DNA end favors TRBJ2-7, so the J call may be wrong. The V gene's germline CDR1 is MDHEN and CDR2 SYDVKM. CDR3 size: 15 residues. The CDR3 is CASSWGGTGAYEQYF. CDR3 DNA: TGTGCCAGCAGTTGGGGGGGGACGGGGGCCTACGAGCAGTACTTC.

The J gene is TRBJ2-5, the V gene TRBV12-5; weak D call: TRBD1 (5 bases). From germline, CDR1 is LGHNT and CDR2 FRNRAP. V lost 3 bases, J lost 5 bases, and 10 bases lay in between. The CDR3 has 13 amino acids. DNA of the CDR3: TGTGCTAGTGGTTTTTTACAGGCGGAGACCCAGTACTTC. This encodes CASGFLQAETQYF.

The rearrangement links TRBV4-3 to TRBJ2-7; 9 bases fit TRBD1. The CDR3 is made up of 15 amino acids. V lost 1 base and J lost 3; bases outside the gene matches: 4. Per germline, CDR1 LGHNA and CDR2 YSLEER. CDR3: CASSQGVGQGYEQYF. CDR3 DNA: TGCGCCAGCAGCCAAGGGGTGGGACAGGGCTACGAGCAGTACTTC.